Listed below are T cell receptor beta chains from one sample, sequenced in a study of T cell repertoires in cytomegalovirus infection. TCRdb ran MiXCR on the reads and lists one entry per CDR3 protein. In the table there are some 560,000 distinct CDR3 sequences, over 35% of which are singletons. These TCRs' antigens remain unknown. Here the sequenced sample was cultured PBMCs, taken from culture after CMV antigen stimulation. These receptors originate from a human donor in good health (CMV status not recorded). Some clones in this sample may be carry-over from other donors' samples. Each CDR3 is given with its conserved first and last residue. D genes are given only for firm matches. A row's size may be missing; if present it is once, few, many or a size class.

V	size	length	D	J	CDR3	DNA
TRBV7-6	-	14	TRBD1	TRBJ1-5	CASSLGDSGQPQHF	TGTGCCAGCAGCTTAGGGGACAGCGGTCAGCCCCAGCATTTT
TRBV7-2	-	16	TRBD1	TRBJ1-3	CASSFTDRVGGNTIYF	TGTGCCAGCAGCTTTACCGACAGGGTGGGTGGAAACACCATATATTTT
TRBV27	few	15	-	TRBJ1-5	CASRSQAYSNQPQHF	TGTGCCAGCCGTTCCCAGGCGTATAGCAATCAGCCCCAGCATTTT
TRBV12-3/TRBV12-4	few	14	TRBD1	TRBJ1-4	CASTRGQGVEKLFF	TGTGCCAGCACCCGGGGACAGGGTGTAGAAAAACTGTTTTTT
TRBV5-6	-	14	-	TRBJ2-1	CASSLELPVNEQFF	TGTGCCAGCAGCTTGGAACTGCCGGTAAACGAGCAGTTCTTC
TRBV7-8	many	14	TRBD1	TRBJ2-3	CASSERGLRDTQYF	TGTGCCAGCAGCGAGAGGGGGCTGAGAGATACGCAGTATTTT
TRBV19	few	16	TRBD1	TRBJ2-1	CASSISGTGDYNEQFF	TGTGCCAGTAGTATTTCTGGGACAGGGGACTACAATGAGCAGTTCTTC
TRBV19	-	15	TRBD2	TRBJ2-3	CASSSSGLAGDTQYF	TGTGCCAGTAGTAGTTCTGGGCTAGCGGGAGATACGCAGTATTTT
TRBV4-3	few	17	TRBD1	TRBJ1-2	CASSQEAQGAGEYGYTF	TGCGCCAGCAGCCAAGAAGCACAGGGGGCGGGGGAATATGGCTACACCTTC
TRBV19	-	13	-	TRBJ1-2	CASSTTVFYGYTF	TGTGCCAGTAGTACCACAGTATTCTATGGCTACACCTTC
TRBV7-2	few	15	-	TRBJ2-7	CASSLDGQSSYEQYF	TGTGCCAGCAGCTTAGATGGACAGAGCTCCTACGAGCAGTACTTC
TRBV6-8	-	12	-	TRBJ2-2	CASSYSPGELFF	TGTGCCAGCAGTTACTCGCCCGGGGAGCTGTTTTTT
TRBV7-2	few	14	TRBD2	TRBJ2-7	CASSSSGGKYEQYF	TGTGCCAGCAGCTCTAGCGGGGGGAAATACGAGCAGTACTTC
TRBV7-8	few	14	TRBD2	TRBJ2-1	CASIPKRGYNEQFF	TGTGCCAGCATCCCAAAGCGGGGCTACAATGAGCAGTTCTTC
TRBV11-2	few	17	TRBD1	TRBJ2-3	CASSLDRGQGAPDTQYF	TGTGCCAGCAGCTTAGATCGGGGACAGGGGGCACCGGATACGCAGTATTTT
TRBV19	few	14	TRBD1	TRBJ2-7	CASSPQGASYEQYF	TGTGCCAGTAGTCCCCAGGGGGCAAGCTACGAGCAGTACTTC
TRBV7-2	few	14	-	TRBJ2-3	CATAGQGDSDTQYF	TGTGCCACAGCGGGACAAGGGGATTCAGATACGCAGTATTTT
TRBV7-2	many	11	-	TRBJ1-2	CASSPGYGYTF	TGTGCCAGCAGTCCAGGTTATGGCTACACCTTC
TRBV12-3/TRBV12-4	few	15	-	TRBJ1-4	CASSRVQDGGEKLFF	TGTGCCAGCAGCCGGGTTCAAGACGGTGGTGAAAAACTGTTTTTT
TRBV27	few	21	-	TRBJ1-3	CASSFRLLALGASRVGNTIYF	TGTGCCAGCAGTTTCCGATTGCTAGCGTTGGGAGCAAGCAGGGTTGGAAACACCATATATTTT
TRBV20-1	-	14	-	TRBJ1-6	CSARDLNYNSPLHF	TGCAGTGCTAGAGATCTGAACTATAATTCACCCCTCCACTTT
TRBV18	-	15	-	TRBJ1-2	CASSPGAHPNYGYTF	TGTGCCAGCTCTCCCGGAGCACATCCTAACTATGGCTACACCTTC
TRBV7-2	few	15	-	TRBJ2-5	CASSFSVGVRETQYF	TGTGCCAGCAGCTTCAGTGTGGGAGTCAGAGAGACCCAGTACTTC